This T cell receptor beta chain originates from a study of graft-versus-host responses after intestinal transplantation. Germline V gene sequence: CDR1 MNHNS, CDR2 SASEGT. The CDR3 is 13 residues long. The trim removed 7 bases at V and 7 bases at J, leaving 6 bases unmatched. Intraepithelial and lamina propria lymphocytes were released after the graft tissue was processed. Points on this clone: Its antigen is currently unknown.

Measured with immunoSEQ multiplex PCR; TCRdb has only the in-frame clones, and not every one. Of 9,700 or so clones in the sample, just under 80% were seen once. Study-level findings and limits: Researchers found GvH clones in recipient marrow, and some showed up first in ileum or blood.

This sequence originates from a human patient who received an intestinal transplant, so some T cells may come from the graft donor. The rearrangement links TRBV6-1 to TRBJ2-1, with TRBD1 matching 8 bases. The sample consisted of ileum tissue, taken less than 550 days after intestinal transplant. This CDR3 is CASTGRGPNEQFF. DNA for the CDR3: TGTGCCAGCACGGGCAGGGGGCCAAATGAGCAGTTCTTC.